The 27 T cell receptor beta chains presented below share a single source sample, sequenced in a study of T-cell reconstitution after alpha-beta-depleted transplantation in children. Library preparation (for TCRbeta) was performed with unique molecular identifiers. TCRdb re-called the PCR reads through MiXCR, storing one row per CDR3 protein. The table records about 500,000 distinct CDR3 sequences, 32% of them present only once. The sequences come from PBMCs from the stem cell graft donor, collected from the stem cell graft. These receptor sequences come from a human donor who donated a stem cell graft to a child with aplastic anemia.

The chain joins TRBV20-1 to TRBJ1-3, with no clear D. The V end lost 5 bases, the J end lost 0 bases, and 14 bases lay between the germline ends. There are 15 residues in the CDR3. Germline loops: CDR1 DFQATT, CDR2 SNEGSKA (reference sequence). The CDR3 DNA reads as TGCAGTGCTGGCAAAGATAACCTCTCTGGAAACACCATATATTTT. Protein sequence: CSAGKDNLSGNTIYF.

The rearrangement links TRBV9 to TRBJ1-1; possible D gene TRBD1, 5 bases. The CDR3 has 15 residues. The V gene lost 3 bases and the J gene lost 7 bases, with 19 bases spanning the gap. CDR1 and CDR2 (germline): SGDLS, YYNGEE. In nucleotides, the CDR3 is TGTGCCAGCAGCGAGGAGGGCGGGACGGCAGATGAAGCTTTCTTT. Protein: CASSEEGGTADEAFF.

The V and J genes are TRBV12-3 or TRBV12-4 and TRBJ2-6; no firm D call. V was cut by 4 bases and J by 2 bases, with 15 bases left in between. The length of the CDR3 is 17 residues. For the CDR3, the DNA is TGTGCCAGCAGTTCGCCGACCGTCCTCCCTGGGGCCAACGTCCTGACTTTC. This sequence encodes CASSSPTVLPGANVLTF.

This clonotype was observed a few times. The genes are TRBV20-1 and TRBJ2-2; 13 nucleotides line up with TRBD2. The CDR3 totals 15 residues. Germline assignment: CDR1 DFQATT and CDR2 SNEGSKA (reference sequence). The J segment lost 7 bases and the V segment lost 0 bases, leaving 2 bases of the junction unmatched. CDR3 DNA sequence: TGCAGTGCTAGAGATCGGACTAGCGGGGGCGGGGAGCTGTTTTTT. The encoded protein is CSARDRTSGGGELFF.

A remark on this clonotype: A read error may account for a junction end that differs from germline. The chain joins TRBV5-1 to TRBJ2-1, with D uncertain. The CDR3 consists of 13 residues. The V gene's germline CDR1 is SGHRS and CDR2 YFSETQ. For the CDR3, the DNA is TGCGCCAACAGCCAGACCCTTAGAGATGAGCAGTTCTTC. Protein: CANSQTLRDEQFF.

The chain uses TRBV10-3 and TRBJ1-2, with a tentative D call TRBD1 (5 bases). Trimming took 8 bases from V and 5 from J, leaving 12 bases between them. The germline CDR1 and CDR2 sequences are ENHRY and SYGVKD. The length of the CDR3 is 12 residues. CDR3 loop: CAIGADLYGYTF. CDR3 bases: TGTGCCATCGGGGCAGACCTTTATGGCTACACCTTC.

This clonotype has just a few counts. V and J are TRBV20-1 and TRBJ1-2; D is uncertain. The ends were cut back, 5 bases at V and 1 base at J, with 14 bases in the middle. This CDR3 comprises 14 residues. CDR1 is DFQATT, CDR2 SNEGSKA, per germline (reference sequence). CDR3 loop: CSALPLDGNYGYTF. DNA for the CDR3: TGCAGTGCTCTCCCCCTGGACGGTAACTATGGCTACACCTTC.

The chain joins TRBV18 to TRBJ1-2; TRBD1 is a possible D gene (6 bases). The CDR3 loop spans 14 amino acids. Trimming stripped 2 bases from V and 4 bases from J, with 11 bases between. Germline CDR1 KGHSH, CDR2 LQKENI. CDR3 in amino acids: CASSPNRESYGYTF. The CDR3 DNA is TGTGCCAGCTCACCAAACAGGGAGAGCTATGGCTACACCTTC. Combining the CDR3 with reference TRBV18 and TRBJ1-2 gives the whole variable domain NAGVMQNPRHLVRRRGQEARLRCSPMKGHSHVYWYRQLPEEGLKFMVYLQKENIIDESGMPKERFSAEFPKEGPSILRIQQVVRGDSAAYFCASSPNRESYGYTFGSGTRLTVV.

In this sample, this clonotype turned up a few times. The gene calls are TRBV30 and TRBJ1-1; 11 bases align to TRBD1. Germline assignment: CDR1 GTSNPN and CDR2 SVGIG (reference sequence). The CDR3 contains 15 residues. V gave up 5 bases and J gave up 8 bases; unmatched junction bases: 13. The CDR3: CAWGRTGGAEIEAFF. In DNA, the CDR3 is TGTGCCTGGGGTAGGACAGGGGGCGCGGAGATAGAAGCTTTCTTT.

The gene calls are TRBV27 and TRBJ2-3; D is perhaps TRBD2 (6 bases). CDR1 MNHEY and CDR2 SMNVEV come from the germline V gene (reference sequence). Trimming left V 5 bases short and J 6 bases short, with 18 bases between. The CDR3 covers 15 residues. CDR3 sequence reads: CASSGGTTRGDTQYF. DNA for the CDR3: TGTGCCAGCAGTGGCGGGACCACACGCGGGGATACGCAGTATTTT.

The table lists this clonotype with a few counts. The CDR3 here is CASSQDGLDRTDTQYF. In DNA form, the CDR3 reads TGTGCCAGCAGCCAAGACGGACTAGATAGAACAGATACGCAGTATTTT. The chain carries TRBV27 and TRBJ2-3; TRBD2 matches 7 bases. The V segment lost 6 bases and the J segment 3 bases; nucleotides outside the gene matches: 12. CDR1 and CDR2 from the germline V gene are MNHEY and SMNVEV (reference sequence). The CDR3 extends over 16 amino acids.

This clonotype was detected a few times. J is TRBJ2-2 and V is TRBV6-2 or TRBV6-3; D gene ambiguous. Germline V gene sequence: CDR1 MNHEY, CDR2 SVGEGT. Between the trimmed V and J ends, which lost 8 bases and 6 bases, there was a span of 7 bases. The CDR3 is made up of 11 amino acids. The CDR3 loop reads CASAFPGELFF. CDR3 nucleotides: TGTGCCAGCGCCTTCCCCGGGGAGCTGTTTTTT.

The gene calls are TRBV12-3 or TRBV12-4 and TRBJ2-1, with TRBD2 matching 13 bases. J lost 9 bases, V lost 4 bases, and 6 bases had no gene match. The CDR3 sequence is 15 residues long. CDR3 in DNA: TGTGCCAGCAGTTCGACTAGCGGGAGGCTGGGTGAGCAGTTCTTC. Its translation: CASSSTSGRLGEQFF.

V and J are TRBV6-1 and TRBJ2-5; possible D gene TRBD2, 6 bases. The CDR3 covers 13 residues. Trimming removed 4 bases from V and 3 bases from J, with 9 bases in between. CDR1 MNHNS and CDR2 SASEGT come from the germline V gene. The CDR3 region is CASSVTREETQYF. DNA of the CDR3: TGTGCCAGCAGTGTGACTAGGGAAGAGACCCAGTACTTC.

This sequence joins TRBV5-1 and TRBJ1-1, with D uncertain. There are 12 residues in the CDR3. With 0 bases removed from V and 11 bases from J, the gap between germline ends came to 11 bases. Germline assignment: CDR1 SGHRS and CDR2 YFSETQ. This CDR3 is CASSLDRVAAFF. DNA for the CDR3: TGCGCCAGCAGCTTGGATAGGGTCGCGGCTTTCTTT. Variable domain in full (rest from reference TRBV5-1 and TRBJ1-1): KAGVTQTPRYLIKTRGQQVTLSCSPISGHRSVSWYQQTPGQGLQFLFEYFSETQRNKGNFPGRFSGRQFSNSRSEMNVSTLELGDSALYLCASSLDRVAAFFGQGTRLTVV.

This clonotype has a handful of counts. V gene TRBV10-3 combines with J gene TRBJ2-5, with 15 bases that match TRBD2. Per the germline V gene, CDR1 is ENHRY and CDR2 is SYGVKD. CDR3 length: 16 amino acids. After removal of 6 bases from V and 5 bases from J, the junction contained 7 bases not matched to a gene. CDR3 DNA sequence: TGTGCCATCAGCCGGGGGACTAGCGGGAGGATGGAGACCCAGTACTTC. Encoded protein: CAISRGTSGRMETQYF.

The CDR3 sequence: CASSLAGRQGEGFAEKLFF. The CDR3 DNA reads TGTGCCAGCAGCTTAGCGGGCCGACAGGGGGAAGGTTTTGCTGAAAAACTGTTTTTT. The rearrangement links TRBV11-1 to TRBJ1-4; the match to TRBD1 covers 9 bases. Germline CDR1 is SGHAT and CDR2 is FQDESV (reference sequence). The CDR3 contains 19 residues. V trimming: 0 bases; J trimming: 7 bases; junction bases outside the gene matches: 15.

This chain joins TRBV15 and TRBJ1-1; D call uncertain. Trimming removed 0 bases from V and 0 bases from J, with 14 bases in between. Germline lookup yields CDR1 LNHNV and CDR2 YYDKDF (reference sequence). The CDR3 has 17 residues. This CDR3 reads CATSRDPPGGMNTEAFF. For the CDR3, the DNA is TGTGCCACCAGCAGAGATCCTCCAGGTGGGATGAACACTGAAGCTTTCTTT.

The chain carries TRBV7-2 and TRBJ1-4, with D unresolved. The CDR3 consists of 14 residues. Germline V gives CDR1 SGHTA, CDR2 FQGNSA. Trimming stripped 4 bases from V and 6 bases from J, with 12 bases between. The CDR3 sequence is CASSWEHRDEKLFF. CDR3 bases: TGTGCCAGCAGCTGGGAACATCGGGATGAAAAACTGTTTTTT.

This clonotype was recorded a few times. The chain uses TRBV12-3 or TRBV12-4 and TRBJ2-7; a weak D match, TRBD2 (5 bases). This CDR3 spans 14 amino acids. The germline V and J ends were trimmed by 4 bases and 3 bases, with 13 bases remaining between them. The CDR3 spells CASSSVIGGYEQYF. CDR3 nucleotides: TGTGCCAGCAGTTCCGTAATAGGAGGCTACGAGCAGTACTTC.

This clonotype was counted a few times. The chain recombines TRBV10-3 with TRBJ2-3; 11 bases agree with TRBD2. After removal of 10 bases from V and 8 bases from J, the junction contained 11 bases not matched to a gene. This CDR3 is built from 14 residues. Per the germline V gene, CDR1 is ENHRY and CDR2 is SYGVKD. CDR3 sequence (DNA): TGTGCCACCGTACTGACTAGCGGGACGGGTACGCAGTATTTT. Its protein product is CATVLTSGTGTQYF.

The chain combines TRBV7-2 with TRBJ1-1; TRBD1 is a possible D gene (5 bases). The CDR3 runs 16 residues. V lost 4 bases to trimming and J lost 1 base, with 16 bases between them. Germline CDR1 reads SGHTA; CDR2 reads FQGNSA. The CDR3 sequence is CASSSGLFVRNTEAFF. CDR3 nucleotides: TGTGCCAGCAGCTCGGGACTGTTCGTTCGGAACACTGAAGCTTTCTTT.

In this sample, this clonotype turned up once. The genes are TRBV18 and TRBJ1-5; D remains ambiguous. The V gene's germline CDR1 is KGHSH and CDR2 LQKENI. The CDR3 runs to 16 residues. Trimming stripped 3 bases from V and 2 bases from J, with 14 bases between. The DNA of the CDR3 is TGTGCCAGCTCACCTAGTGAGGCTTCGGGCAATCAGCCCCAGCATTTT. Translated: CASSPSEASGNQPQHF.

The V gene is TRBV6-1, the J gene TRBJ1-2, with TRBD1 as a possible D gene (5 bases). The V end was cut by 8 bases, the J end by 2 bases, with 15 bases between. The CDR3 spans 14 residues. The germline gives CDR1 MNHNS, CDR2 SASEGT. The DNA for the CDR3 is TGTGCCAGCTCCAGTCCCCCAGGGAACTATGGCTACACCTTC. Protein: CASSSPPGNYGYTF.

The CDR3 region is CASSQDITNEQFF. CDR3 in DNA: TGTGCCAGCTCGCAAGACATCACCAATGAGCAGTTCTTC. The V call is TRBV18, the J call TRBJ2-1; D is unresolved. Trimming shortened V by 6 bases and J by 6 bases, and 12 bases separated the two germline ends. Germline values: CDR1 KGHSH, CDR2 LQKENI. The CDR3 is 13 amino acids.

V usage is TRBV29-1 and J usage is TRBJ1-1, with 8 bases identical to TRBD1. Losses at the gene ends were 6 bases for V and 6 bases for J; bases not matched to a gene: 9. The CDR3 is 13 amino acids. Looked up from germline, CDR1 is SQVTM and CDR2 is ANQGSEA. Written as DNA, the CDR3 is TGCAGCGTCTCCGGACAGGGCTTCTCTGAAGCTTTCTTT. Its protein is CSVSGQGFSEAFF.

V and J are TRBV27 and TRBJ2-2; the D gene is possibly TRBD2 (5 bases). This CDR3 spans 16 amino acids. Germline CDR1 is MNHEY and CDR2 is SMNVEV (reference sequence). V lost 5 bases, J lost 6 bases, and 19 bases lay in between. The CDR3 DNA reads as TGTGCCAGCAGTCCGTTGGATCGGGGTAATGCCGGGGAGCTGTTTTTT. Its protein is CASSPLDRGNAGELFF.